This TCR beta chain was identified in a study of CD8 T cells in ankylosing spondylitis. Whole-study results and caveats: A subset of motif variants has previously been described in the synovial fluid and blood of reactive arthritis. It was reported that disease-linked clones were significantly enriched in matched ankylosing spondylitis synovial fluid. Characteristic of ankylosing spondylitis blood, it appeared, was a TCR beta motif comprising fewer than 10 highly homologous variants.

The length of the CDR3 is 16 residues. Between the trimmed V and J ends, which lost 6 bases and 5 bases, there was a span of 23 bases. Germline V lookup: CDR1 MNHNS, CDR2 SASEGT. With molecular barcodes, quantitative 5'-RACE was used to make the TCR beta libraries. TCRdb reprocessed the 5' RACE reads with MiXCR, giving one entry per CDR3 protein. In the table there are tens of thousands of distinct CDR3 sequences, about 6.2% of which are singletons. As for this clonotype: As yet, its antigen is unknown.

This receptor was obtained from a male donor with ankylosing spondylitis. Sequences were obtained from synovial fluid, either unsorted or a sorted T cell fraction (not recorded which). The rearrangement joins TRBV6-1 to TRBJ2-7; tentatively, D is TRBD1 (6 bases). The CDR3 loop reads CASRTWGPADSHEQYF. The CDR3 DNA sequence: TGTGCCAGCAGGACTTGGGGGCCAGCGGATTCCCACGAGCAGTACTTC.